One sample yielded the 2 T cell receptor beta chains listed below, sequenced in a study of Graves' ophthalmopathy and Graves' hyperthyroidism. RNA transcripts yielded amplified TCR beta CDR3 regions. RT-PCR with HTBI primers came first, then second-round multiplex PCR. TCRdb reanalysed the multiplex PCR reads using MiXCR and keeps one entry per CDR3 protein. Among hundreds of thousands of distinct CDR3 sequences, more than 40% were seen once, and the ten largest hold 2.5% to 3.5%. The sequencing input was peripheral blood. These receptors were taken from an adult man with Graves' ophthalmopathy.

The chain joins TRBV20-1 to TRBJ1-2; D may be TRBD1 (6 bases). Germline V CDR1 and CDR2: DFQATT, SNEGSKA (reference sequence). The CDR3 is 15 amino acids. Trimming took off 5 bases at V and 0 bases at J, with 16 bases between the two ends. DNA for the CDR3: TGCAGTGCTGAACCTTTGGGACAATCTAACTATGGCTACACCTTC. It is translated as CSAEPLGQSNYGYTF.

V and J are TRBV10-2 and TRBJ1-2; possible D gene TRBD1, 5 bases. V was clipped by 4 bases and J by 7 bases, with 19 bases between them. The CDR3 totals 15 residues. The germline CDR1 and CDR2 sequences are WSHSY and SAAADI. CDR3 sequence reads: CASSASPGTTTGYTF. The DNA of the CDR3 is TGCGCCAGCAGTGCCTCCCCCGGGACTACAACTGGCTACACCTTC.